This T cell receptor beta chain was documented in a study of blood T cells in healthy people across ages. Whole-study context: The capture of about one barcoded beta molecule per two T cells was achieved by template switching. Whole-study findings and limits: TCR beta diversity correlated strongly with naive T cell percentage. The donors' CMV status was not determined, possibly confounding changes in expanded clonotypes.

Trimming removed 0 bases from V and 0 bases from J, with 13 bases in between. The CDR3 sequence is 18 residues long. CDR1 KGHDR and CDR2 SFDVKD come from the germline V gene. A second PCR, run for roughly 7 to 12 cycles, used a sample-barcoded 5' primer plus a J-beta primer mix. MiXCR was run by TCRdb on the 5' RACE reads, yielding one entry per CDR3 protein. The table includes fewer than 900,000 distinct CDR3 sequences, roughly two fifths detected once. To note about this clonotype: No antigen is known for it.

The clonotype was recovered from a woman aged 60 to 75 in good health. Material for sequencing was blood. This chain uses TRBV24-1 with TRBJ1-4; D ambiguous. The CDR3 nucleotides read TGTGCCACCAGTGATTTGATTTCTGGCTCCGCAACTAATGAAAAACTGTTTTTT. Its translation: CATSDLISGSATNEKLFF.